This T cell receptor beta chain was observed in a study of cytomegalovirus exposure and HLA in healthy donors. Germline V gives CDR1 SEHNR, CDR2 FQNEAQ (reference sequence). V shed 4 bases and J 6 bases; nucleotides not matched to a gene: 6. The length of the CDR3 is 14 residues. PCR used 60 Vbeta primers and 13 Jbeta primers. Some clones are missing from TCRdb's copy, which holds only in-frame ones; the method was immunoSEQ multiplex PCR. The data contain some 200,000 clones, roughly 73% of them singletons. The sequence was collected from a woman younger than 45 in good health and CMV-seronegative. The sequenced material came from PBMCs. This chain connects TRBV7-9 to TRBJ2-7; 10 bases line up with TRBD1. The CDR3 loop is CASSSGTGDSEQYF. The CDR3 bases are TGTGCCAGCAGCTCCGGGACAGGGGACTCCGAGCAGTACTTC.